This T cell receptor (beta chain) was obtained from a study of cytomegalovirus exposure and HLA in healthy donors. Study-wide findings and caveats: Common viral pathogens seemed, in a later analysis, to connect with several of the most significant clusters. For presence/absence analyses, sequencing depth was assumed to be roughly uniform across donors. Later analysis placed DRB1 highest and HLA-C lowest in TCR association rates, which differed by HLA locus. TCR beta V- and J-gene trimming, according to a later analysis, was linked to a missense DCLRE1C variant.

The study ran its PCR with 60 Vbeta and 13 Jbeta primers. Sequencing used immunoSEQ multiplex PCR; TCRdb keeps in-frame clones, though not all of them. The data hold tens of thousands of clones, with approximately 80% observed a single time. Germline-derived CDR1 and CDR2 are SGHTA and FQGNSA. V dropped 5 bases and J dropped 6; count of bases not matched to a gene: 6. The CDR3 is 17 amino acids. In the case of this clone: Its antigen is unidentified.

The chain couples TRBV7-2 to TRBJ2-2; TRBD2 agrees at 16 bases. The sample taken for sequencing was PBMCs. The clonotype originates from a woman in her 40s in good health and CMV-seronegative. The CDR3 DNA is TGTGCCAGCAGCCAGGGACTAGCGGGAGGGACCGCCGGGGAGCTGTTTTTT. Translating gives CASSQGLAGGTAGELFF.